One and the same sample provided the 15 T cell receptor beta chains below, sequenced in a study of CD8 T cells in Susac syndrome (dated by TCRdb to between 2018 and 2021). The receptor library was made with the immunoSEQ multiplex PCR assay. RNA was extracted with the RNeasy kit and 0.5 to 1 ug was reverse transcribed using random hexamers. TCRdb reanalyzed the raw reads on its own, using fastp at Q25 for trimming and MiXCR for clone calling, and kept in-frame beta chains. All rows with the same CDR3 protein become a single entry with the most common DNA and genes. The sample table contains fewer than 150,000 distinct CDR3 sequences; only one count was recorded for over 90% of them. The top ten hold more than 0.15% of the sample. Sequencing used CD8+ T cells from PBMCs. The receptors here all came from a human donor with Susac syndrome.

V and J are TRBV9 and TRBJ2-7; 12 bases agree with TRBD2. Per the germline V gene, CDR1 is SGDLS and CDR2 is YYNGEE. This CDR3 is 15 amino acids long. V lost 3 bases and J lost 1; bases outside the gene matches: 2. CDR3 sequence: CASSGGTSGSYEQYF. The CDR3 nucleotides are TGTGCCAGCAGCGGGGGGACTAGCGGGTCCTACGAGCAGTACTTC.

The rearrangement joins TRBV30 to TRBJ2-1; no clear D gene. CDR1 GTSNPN and CDR2 SVGIG come from the germline V gene (reference sequence). The CDR3 is 12 residues long. Trimming removed 2 bases at V and 10 bases at J, with 12 bases between. CDR3 amino acids: CAWSSNRQEQFF. The DNA for the CDR3 is TGTGCCTGGAGTTCAAACCGCCAGGAGCAGTTCTTC.

The rearrangement joins TRBV5-5 to TRBJ1-5; maybe TRBD1 (6 bases). CDR3 length equals 17 residues. Trimming cost V 0 bases and J 5 bases, with 18 bases left between them. The germline V gene has CDR1 SGHKS and CDR2 YYEKEE (reference sequence). The CDR3 region is CASSLEGGAVAYQPQHF. The CDR3 DNA sequence: TGTGCCAGCAGCTTGGAGGGGGGGGCTGTTGCCTATCAGCCCCAGCATTTT.

The chain employs TRBV6-2 or TRBV6-3 and TRBJ2-7; perhaps TRBD2 as D (5 bases). Between the trimmed V and J ends, which lost 0 bases and 2 bases, there was a span of 14 bases. The CDR3 covers 16 residues. From germline, CDR1 is MNHEY and CDR2 SVGEGT. CDR3 sequence reads: CASSYSLGFGTYEQYF. CDR3 DNA sequence: TGTGCCAGCAGTTACTCCCTCGGATTCGGGACCTACGAGCAGTACTTC.

The V call is TRBV30, the J call TRBJ1-3, with a weak D call TRBD1 (6 bases). V gave up 7 bases and J gave up 0 bases, with 22 bases separating them. The CDR3 length is 17 residues. Germline-derived CDR1 and CDR2 are GTSNPN and SVGIG (reference sequence). The CDR3 reads CASNAGGHRYSGNTIYF. The CDR3 coding sequence is TGTGCCTCCAACGCCGGGGGGCACCGATACTCTGGAAACACCATATATTTT.

The rearrangement links TRBV12-3 or TRBV12-4 to TRBJ2-1, with TRBD2 identical over 14 bases. The CDR3 sequence is 14 residues long. The V gene end was trimmed by 8 bases and the J gene end by 7 bases; junction bases not matched to a gene: 4. The CDR3 DNA follows: TGTGCCAGCCACGGACTAGCGGGAGGAAATGAGCAGTTCTTC. Encoded protein: CASHGLAGGNEQFF.

The rearrangement uses TRBV12-3 or TRBV12-4 and TRBJ2-7; 9 bases line up with TRBD2. The junction had 5 bases not matched to a gene; V was cut back by 0 bases and J by 2 bases. The CDR3 length is 16 residues. CDR3 DNA sequence: TGTGCCAGCAGTTTAGCGCTGGGACTAGCTACCTACGAGCAGTACTTC. Protein: CASSLALGLATYEQYF.

This chain connects TRBV12-3 or TRBV12-4 to TRBJ1-5, with D tentatively TRBD1 (6 bases). Trimming cost V 6 bases and J 4 bases, with 19 bases left between them. The CDR3 sequence is 16 residues long. The CDR3 is CASSRPGHRHNQPQHF. CDR3 nucleotide sequence: TGTGCCAGCAGCCGTCCGGGACACAGACATAATCAGCCCCAGCATTTT.

This clonotype has only one observation. DNA for the CDR3: TGTGCCAGCAGCTCGACCACCGGCGGCGAAACCTACGAGCAGTACTTC. Protein: CASSSTTGGETYEQYF. The chain carries TRBV7-9 and TRBJ2-7; no firm D call. The CDR3 loop spans 16 amino acids. Germline V gene data show CDR1 as SEHNR and CDR2 as FQNEAQ (reference sequence). V gave up 4 bases and J gave up 2 bases, with 18 bases separating them. The variable domain in full, with the rest retrieved from reference TRBV7-9 and TRBJ2-7, is DTGVSQNPRHKITKRGQNVTFRCDPISEHNRLYWYRQTLGQGPEFLTYFQNEAQLEKSRLLSDRFSAERPKGSFSTLEIQRTEQGDSAMYLCASSSTTGGETYEQYFGPGTRLTVT.

CDR3: CASSLVQGPNTEAFF. Here the CDR3 DNA reads TGTGCCAGCAGCTTGGTGCAGGGGCCTAACACTGAAGCTTTCTTT. J is TRBJ1-1 and V is TRBV5-6, with D possibly matching TRBD1 (6 bases). There are 15 residues in the CDR3. The germline gives CDR1 SGHDT, CDR2 YYEEEE. V was shortened by 0 bases and J by 2 bases, with 11 bases between the two germline ends.

This clonotype came up once. This chain links TRBV12-3 or TRBV12-4 with TRBJ2-1; D perhaps matches TRBD1 (6 bases). This CDR3 has 16 amino acids. V lost 6 bases and J 8 bases, leaving 23 bases between the germline ends. The chain's CDR3 is CASRPSPATGNDEQFF. DNA of the CDR3: TGTGCCAGCAGGCCTTCCCCCGCGACAGGTAACGATGAGCAGTTCTTC.

The V gene is TRBV7-8, the J gene TRBJ2-4; TRBD1 agrees at 10 bases. The CDR3 loop spans 17 amino acids. V lost 4 bases and J lost 2; bases outside the gene matches: 8. Germline loops: CDR1 SGHVS, CDR2 FQNEAQ. The CDR3 here is CASSSHEGQGTKNIQYF. The CDR3 DNA is TGTGCCAGCAGCTCCCATGAGGGACAGGGGACCAAAAACATTCAGTACTTC.

The chain recombines TRBV29-1 with TRBJ1-4; D call uncertain. The CDR3 is 12 residues long. Germline CDR1 and CDR2: SQVTM and ANQGSEA. Trimming removed 2 bases from V and 7 bases from J, with 8 bases in between. The CDR3 DNA reads as TGCAGCGTTGAAATTGAAGGTGAAAAACTGTTTTTT. Translating gives CSVEIEGEKLFF.

This chain links TRBV2 with TRBJ2-3, with D uncertain. Germline V CDR1 and CDR2: SNHLY, FYNNEI. V was cut by 5 bases and J by 2 bases, with 8 bases left in between. The CDR3 contains 13 residues. CDR3 nucleotides: TGTGCCAGCAGTAGACCATTCACAGATACGCAGTATTTT. The encoded protein is CASSRPFTDTQYF. Looking up the rest from reference TRBV2 and TRBJ2-3 gives the full variable domain: EPEVTQTPSHQVTQMGQEVILRCVPISNHLYFYWYRQILGQKVEFLVSFYNNEISEKSEIFDDQFSVERPDGSNFTLKIRSTKLEDSAMYFCASSRPFTDTQYFGPGTRLTVL.

The chain has TRBV20-1 and TRBJ2-1; the match to TRBD2 covers 9 bases. Germline-derived CDR1 and CDR2 are DFQATT and SNEGSKA (reference sequence). The trim removed 5 bases at V and 3 bases at J, leaving 17 bases unmatched. CDR3 length equals 18 residues. The CDR3 region has the DNA TGCAGTGCTCATGCTGTGATGGCTAGCGGGATGGGCTACAATGAGCAGTTCTTC. This codes for CSAHAVMASGMGYNEQFF.